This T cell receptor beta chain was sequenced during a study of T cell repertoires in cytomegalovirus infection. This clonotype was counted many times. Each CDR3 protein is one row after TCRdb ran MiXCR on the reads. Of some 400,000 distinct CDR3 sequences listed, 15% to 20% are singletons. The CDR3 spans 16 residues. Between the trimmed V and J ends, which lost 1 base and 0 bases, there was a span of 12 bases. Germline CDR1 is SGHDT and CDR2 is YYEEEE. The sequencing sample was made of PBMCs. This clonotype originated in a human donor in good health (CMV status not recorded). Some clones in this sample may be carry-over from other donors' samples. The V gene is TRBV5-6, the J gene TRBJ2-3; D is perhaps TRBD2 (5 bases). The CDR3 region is CASSLLTGTSTDTQYF. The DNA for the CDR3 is TGTGCCAGCAGCTTGCTCACGGGAACAAGCACAGATACGCAGTATTTT.